A selection of T cell receptor beta chains follows, all from one sample in a study of early T cells in non-severe SARS-CoV-2 infection. TCRdb processed the 5' RACE reads anew with MiXCR; each CDR3 protein has one entry. There are tens of thousands of distinct CDR3 sequences in the sample; roughly 12% occur only once, and around 1.2% lies in the top ten. Source material: whole blood. Receptor source: an adult who was a healthcare worker with PCR-confirmed SARS-CoV-2 infection or an uninfected control (not recorded which). Each CDR3 is given with its conserved first and last residue. The D gene is left open where the match is weak. Some rows mark clone size as missing; the rest say once, few, many or name a class of expanded clone.

cdr3_nt cdr3_aa clone_size j_call v_call d_call
TGCAGCGCCCGCTTGGTTACGACGGACACCGGGGAGCTGTTTTTT CSARLVTTDTGELFF many TRBJ2-2 TRBV29-1 -
TGTGCCAGCAGCTTAGCCCCCGGACGTTTCTACGAGCAGTACTTC CASSLAPGRFYEQYF many TRBJ2-7 TRBV11-2 -
TGTGCCAGCAGCGTCCGGAGTTCAGGGAGGTCCTACAATGAGCAGTTCTTC CASSVRSSGRSYNEQFF few TRBJ2-1 TRBV9 -
TGTGCCAGCAGTTATGGGGCCAGCACAGATACGCAGTATTTT CASSYGASTDTQYF - TRBJ2-3 TRBV6-2/TRBV6-3 -
TGCGCCAGCAGCAGAGGGACAGCTACTAATGAAAAACTGTTTTTT CASSRGTATNEKLFF many TRBJ1-4 TRBV5-1 TRBD1
TGCAGTGCTGGAGGACAGGGTATCACCGGGGAGCTGTTTTTT CSAGGQGITGELFF - TRBJ2-2 TRBV20-1 TRBD1
TGTGCCAGCAGCTTAGATCGGGGGGAGACCCAGTACTTC CASSLDRGETQYF - TRBJ2-5 TRBV7-8 -
TGTGCCAGCAGCCCCCTTGAGGGAGGGCCTTACGAGCAGTACTTC CASSPLEGGPYEQYF few TRBJ2-7 TRBV14 TRBD2
TGTGCCAGCAAGTCGGGTTTGGGGAGGTACAATGAGCAGTTCTTC CASKSGLGRYNEQFF many TRBJ2-1 TRBV25-1 -
TGTGCCAGCAGCCAAGATGTAACAGAATACTACGAGCAGTACTTC CASSQDVTEYYEQYF few TRBJ2-7 TRBV3-1 -
TGCAGTGCTAGAGTGCGGACGGCTAACTATGGCTACACCTTC CSARVRTANYGYTF few TRBJ1-2 TRBV20-1 -
TGTGCCAGCAGAACGCCCGGACAGGGGTTCAATGAGCAGTTCTTC CASRTPGQGFNEQFF - TRBJ2-1 TRBV27 TRBD1
TGTGCCAGCAGCTCCACCCCTGGGCGAACCAAAAACATTCAGTACTTC CASSSTPGRTKNIQYF few TRBJ2-4 TRBV12-3/TRBV12-4 -
TGCGCCAGCAGTGAGCCGGGGCGGGCGAACACTGAAGCTTTCTTT CASSEPGRANTEAFF few TRBJ1-1 TRBV10-2 -
TGTGCCAGCAGTTACTCAGCTAGGGGCTATGGCTACACCTTC CASSYSARGYGYTF - TRBJ1-2 TRBV6-5 -
TGTGCCAGCTCACCACAGGGTCTAGCCAAAAACATTCAGTACTTC CASSPQGLAKNIQYF few TRBJ2-4 TRBV18 -
TGCAGCGTTGTCCCCATGGGAGACAGGGGTTACAATGAGCAGTTCTTC CSVVPMGDRGYNEQFF few TRBJ2-1 TRBV29-1 TRBD1
TGTGCCAGCAGCTCCATACCCGGCGATACGCAGTATTTT CASSSIPGDTQYF - TRBJ2-3 TRBV7-2 -
TGTGCCAGCAGCTTAGCCTCGACTAGCGGCACAGATACGCAGTATTTT CASSLASTSGTDTQYF many TRBJ2-3 TRBV7-2 TRBD2
TGTGCCAGCAGCATAAGACTCGGTGGGGAGCAGTACTTC CASSIRLGGEQYF few TRBJ2-7 TRBV7-6 -